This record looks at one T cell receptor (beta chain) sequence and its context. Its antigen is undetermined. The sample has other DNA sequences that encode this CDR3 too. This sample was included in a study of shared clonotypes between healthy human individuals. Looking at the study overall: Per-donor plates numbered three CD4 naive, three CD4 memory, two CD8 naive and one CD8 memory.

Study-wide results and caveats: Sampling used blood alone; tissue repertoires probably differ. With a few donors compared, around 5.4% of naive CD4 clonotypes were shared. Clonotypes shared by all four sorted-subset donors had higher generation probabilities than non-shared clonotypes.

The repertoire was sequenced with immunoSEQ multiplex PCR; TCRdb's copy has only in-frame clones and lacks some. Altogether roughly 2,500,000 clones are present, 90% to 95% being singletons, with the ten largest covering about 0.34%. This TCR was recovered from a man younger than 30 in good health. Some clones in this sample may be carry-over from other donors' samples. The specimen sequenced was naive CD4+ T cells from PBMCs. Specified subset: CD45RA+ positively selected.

The CDR3 bases are TGTGCCAGCAGTTTCCGAGGGGGCAATCAGCCCCAGCATTTT. Encoded protein: CASSFRGGNQPQHF. The V call is TRBV27, the J call TRBJ1-5; tentative D call: TRBD1 (5 bases). The germline V gene has CDR1 MNHEY and CDR2 SMNVEV (reference sequence). The length of the CDR3 is 14 residues. The V and J ends lost 3 bases and 2 bases respectively, with 8 bases between them.